The T cell receptor (beta chain) under discussion was sequenced for a study of shared clonotypes between healthy human individuals. V lost 5 bases to trimming and J lost 2 bases, with 10 bases between them. The CDR3 has 14 amino acids. CDR1 and CDR2 from the germline V gene are SGDLS and YYNGEE. The table came from immunoSEQ multiplex PCR; TCRdb's copy has only in-frame clones and leaves some out. In the table there are 300,000 to 400,000 clones, over 65% of which are singletons. The chain employs TRBV9 and TRBJ2-2; possible D gene TRBD1, 6 bases. This clonotype originated in a young man in good health. Sequencing was carried out using memory CD4+ T cells sorted from blood. Subset defined: CD45RA-negative fraction. This chain's CDR3 is CASRGTPNTGELFF. In DNA form, the CDR3 reads TGTGCCAGCAGGGGGACACCTAACACCGGGGAGCTGTTTTTT.